This T cell receptor (beta chain) was obtained from a study of shared clonotypes between healthy human individuals. CDR3 length: 15 residues. Germline assignment: CDR1 MDHEN and CDR2 SYDVKM. V lost 3 bases and J 0 bases, leaving 12 bases between the germline ends. Some clones are missing from TCRdb's copy, which holds only in-frame ones; the method was immunoSEQ multiplex PCR. The data contain roughly 1 million clones, around three quarters of them singletons. General study findings and limits: Even with large depth, rarefaction showed that sorted-subset sequencing was incomplete. Naive subsets generally had larger estimated richness than memory subsets. Genetic and exposure-history diversity was limited by the few donors.

Notes on this clone: The antigen remains unidentified.

The specimen sequenced was memory CD4+ T cells from PBMCs. Subset denoted: CD45RA-negative fraction. The receptor comes from a man aged 18 to 30 in good health. Some clones in this sample may be carry-over from other donors' samples. This chain joins TRBV28 and TRBJ2-7; tentatively, D is TRBD1 or TRBD2 (6 bases each). The CDR3: CASSLGGPSSYEQYF. CDR3 DNA: TGTGCCAGCAGTTTGGGGGGCCCTAGCTCCTACGAGCAGTACTTC. The full variable domain, rest sourced from reference TRBV28 and TRBJ2-7, is DVKVTQSSRYLVKRTGEKVFLECVQDMDHENMFWYRQDPGLGLRLIYFSYDVKMKEKGDIPEGYSVSREKKERFSLILESASTNQTSMYLCASSLGGPSSYEQYFGPGTRLTVT.